Listed below are T cell receptor beta chains from one sample, sequenced in a study of blood T cell repertoires in COVID-19. Produced via immunoSEQ multiplex PCR; TCRdb's table is partial and in-frame only. The repertoire holds about 190,000 clones, with around 85% as singletons. The sample taken for sequencing was PBMCs or T cells enriched from blood (not recorded which). These receptors were taken from a woman between 25 and 40 years old who had recovered from COVID-19. Each CDR3 is given with its conserved first and last residue. The D gene is left open where the match is weak. The listing skips clone size in some rows; elsewhere it reads once, few, many or a size class.

D,J,size,V,CDR3,DNA
TRBD1,TRBJ1-1,NA,TRBV6-5,CASKAGGLNTEAFF,TGTGCCAGCAAGGCAGGGGGCTTGAACACTGAAGCTTTCTTT
NA,TRBJ1-2,NA,TRBV28,CASSTREGYTF,TGTGCCAGCAGTACCAGGGAAGGCTACACCTTC
NA,TRBJ1-2,NA,TRBV4-1,CASRRTFEEGMDYGYTF,TGCGCCAGCAGACGAACCTTTGAGGAGGGGATGGACTATGGCTACACCTTC
NA,TRBJ2-7,NA,TRBV6-1,CASSEAGGKDEQYF,TGTGCCAGCAGTGAAGCAGGGGGTAAAGACGAGCAGTACTTC
NA,TRBJ2-3,NA,TRBV5-5,CASSFSVDVVDTQYF,TGTGCCAGCAGCTTCTCGGTAGATGTAGTAGATACGCAGTATTTT
NA,TRBJ1-4,once,TRBV28,CASREDRSATNEKLFF,TGTGCCAGCAGGGAAGACAGGAGTGCAACTAATGAAAAACTGTTTTTT
TRBD1,TRBJ1-6,once,TRBV5-1,CASSLEQQGSYNSPLHF,TGCGCCAGCAGCTTGGAACAACAGGGGTCCTATAATTCACCCCTCCACTTT
TRBD1,TRBJ2-7,NA,TRBV6-6,CASTPGTGGYEQYF,TGTGCCAGCACCCCAGGGACAGGAGGCTACGAGCAGTACTTC
TRBD1,TRBJ1-5,NA,TRBV5-1,CASSFGTGEQPQHF,TGCGCCAGCAGCTTTGGGACAGGGGAACAGCCCCAGCATTTT
NA,TRBJ1-5,once,TRBV6-1,CASSDLGQGSWTQHF,TGTGCCAGCAGTGATTTGGGGCAGGGGAGTTGGACCCAGCATTTT
TRBD1,TRBJ1-6,few,TRBV28,CASRPSTGDNSPLHF,TGTGCCAGCAGGCCCTCGACAGGGGATAATTCACCCCTCCACTTT
TRBD1,TRBJ1-4,once,TRBV27,CASSLRQGGPKLFF,TGTGCCAGCAGTTTGAGGCAGGGGGGCCCAAAACTGTTTTTT
TRBD1,TRBJ1-6,NA,TRBV10-3,CAITQGGGQGAANSPLHF,TGTGCCATCACCCAAGGTGGTGGACAGGGGGCGGCTAATTCACCCCTCCACTTT
TRBD1,TRBJ2-2,few,TRBV9,CASSAGQGFTGELFF,TGTGCCAGCAGCGCTGGACAGGGGTTCACCGGGGAGCTGTTTTTT
TRBD1,TRBJ2-3,NA,TRBV2,CASSRDRAVGDTQYF,TGTGCCAGCAGTAGGGACAGGGCTGTTGGGGATACGCAGTATTTT
TRBD1,TRBJ2-5,NA,TRBV9,CASSVEGAQETQYF,TGTGCCAGCAGCGTAGAGGGGGCTCAAGAGACCCAGTACTTC
NA,TRBJ1-5,NA,TRBV7-2,CASSYSGGLGQPQHF,TGTGCCAGCAGCTATTCGGGGGGATTAGGGCAGCCCCAGCATTTT
TRBD1,TRBJ2-1,NA,TRBV4-1,CASSQGFEGANEQFF,TGCGCCAGCAGCCAAGGGTTTGAGGGGGCGAATGAGCAGTTCTTC